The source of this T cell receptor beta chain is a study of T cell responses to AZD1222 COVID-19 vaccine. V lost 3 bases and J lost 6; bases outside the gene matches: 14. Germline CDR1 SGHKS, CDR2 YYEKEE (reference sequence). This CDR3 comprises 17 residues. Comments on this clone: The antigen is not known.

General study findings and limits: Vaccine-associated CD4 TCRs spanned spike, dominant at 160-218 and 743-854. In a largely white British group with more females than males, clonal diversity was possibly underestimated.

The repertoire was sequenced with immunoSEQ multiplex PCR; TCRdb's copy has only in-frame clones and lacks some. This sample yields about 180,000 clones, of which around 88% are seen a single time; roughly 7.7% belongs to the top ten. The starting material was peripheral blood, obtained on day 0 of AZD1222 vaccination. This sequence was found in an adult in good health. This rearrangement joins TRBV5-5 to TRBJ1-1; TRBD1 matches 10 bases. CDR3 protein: CASSSVPGQGLRPEAFF. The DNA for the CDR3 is TGTGCCAGCAGCTCCGTCCCGGGACAGGGGTTGAGGCCTGAAGCTTTCTTT.